This TCR beta chain was retrieved from a study of beta chain features in type 1 diabetes. Looking at the study overall: Healthy donors and patients showed comparable age, gender and cell yields.

Trimming cost V 2 bases and J 2 bases, with 6 bases left between them. There are 14 residues in the CDR3. Germline CDR1 SGHDN, CDR2 FVKESK. About this clone: Its antigen is not known.

Study-level findings and limits: Junctions at VDJ sites from type 1 diabetes patients had fewer insertions and more deletions. Within patients, naive, central memory and Treg TCRB repertoires seemed more similar than within healthy donors. Type 1 diabetes patients had moderately but significantly shorter TCRB CDR3s in all four CD4+ subsets. Researchers cautioned that cDNA sequencing could over-represent cells with high TCR expression.

Sequenced material consisted of expressed TCRB transcripts (all of the isolated RNA was reverse transcribed). The protocol was immunoSEQ multiplex PCR, while the TCRdb copy is restricted to in-frame clones and leaves out a portion. The repertoire holds 95,000 to 150,000 clones, with roughly 15% as singletons. The gene calls are TRBV14 and TRBJ2-2, with D hard to call. The clonotype was recovered from a young man with type 1 diabetes. Specimen: central memory CD4+ T cells from blood. The CDR3 here is CASSQTLNTGELFF. The CDR3 bases are TGTGCCAGCAGCCAAACTTTAAACACCGGGGAGCTGTTTTTT.